The clone carrying this T cell receptor (beta chain) was seen a few times. This specimen belongs to a study of blood T cell repertoires in COVID-19. As for the study in general: Spain, Italy and the United States supplied samples that represented acute and convalescent COVID-19.

Per the germline V gene, CDR1 is LNHDA and CDR2 is SQIVND (reference sequence). The CDR3 spans 15 residues. Trimming took off 3 bases at V and 0 bases at J, with 11 bases between the two ends. Authors' analysis steps: It was from reference gene primer amplification that nucleated cell counts were estimated. Sequencing used immunoSEQ multiplex PCR; TCRdb keeps in-frame clones, though not all of them. D and trimming come from the DNA, and the V and J calls and clone size come from that table. Of roughly 190,000 clones detected, approximately 85% appear once; the ten largest clones hold under 9.5%. This chain joins TRBV19 and TRBJ1-1; D gene ambiguous. This TCR came from a woman aged 60-70 years with acute or convalescent COVID-19. Sequenced: peripheral blood. As DNA, the CDR3 is TGTGCCAGTAGTATCGATTCGGTAATGAACACTGAAGCTTTCTTT. Protein product: CASSIDSVMNTEAFF.